The next 21 T cell receptor beta chains were all read from a single sample in a study of beta chain features in type 1 diabetes. Whole-study results and caveats: Type 1 diabetes patients had moderately but significantly shorter TCRB CDR3s in all four CD4+ subsets.

These receptors' antigens are unknown. The investigators reverse transcribed all of the isolated RNA, so they sequenced expressed TCRB transcripts. Repertoires were generated with immunoSEQ multiplex PCR, while TCRdb's copy carries only in-frame clones and drops some. The table shows 250,000 to 300,000 clones, with 14% occurring only once. What was sequenced was naive CD4+ T cells from blood. All receptors come from a young man with type 1 diabetes.

The chain recombines TRBV27 with TRBJ2-7, with 12 bases matching TRBD2. CDR1 is MNHEY, CDR2 SMNVEV, per germline (reference sequence). This CDR3 spans 13 amino acids. The V segment lost 6 bases and the J segment 3 bases; nucleotides outside the gene matches: 0. For the CDR3, the DNA is TGTGCCAGCAGGACTAGCGGGAGCTACGAGCAGTACTTC. The encoded protein is CASRTSGSYEQYF.

The chain employs TRBV7-9 and TRBJ1-1; D is unclear. Germline V gene lookup returns CDR1 SEHNR and CDR2 FQNEAQ (reference sequence). The CDR3 consists of 12 residues. The V and J ends lost 8 bases and 1 base respectively, with 8 bases between them. CDR3 coding DNA: TGTGCCAGCGATAGTGCGAACACTGAAGCTTTCTTT. It encodes CASDSANTEAFF.

This clone was picked up a small number of times. This chain joins TRBV7-9 and TRBJ1-2; 7 positions agree with TRBD1. V shed 4 bases and J 4 bases; nucleotides not matched to a gene: 3. CDR3 length: 13 residues. Germline CDR1 SEHNR, CDR2 FQNEAQ (reference sequence). CDR3 coding DNA: TGTGCCAGCAGCTCGACAGGGCTCTATGGCTACACCTTC. Its protein is CASSSTGLYGYTF.

The J gene is TRBJ2-2, the V gene TRBV30; D remains unclear. The V and J ends lost 1 base and 5 bases respectively, with 5 bases between them. This CDR3 has 12 residues. In germline, CDR1 is GTSNPN, CDR2 SVGIG (reference sequence). Here the CDR3 DNA reads TGTGCCTGGAGTGAATCGACCGGGGAGCTGTTTTTT. This gives the protein CAWSESTGELFF.

There are a few counts of this clone. This chain uses TRBV19 with TRBJ2-7; possible D gene TRBD2, 6 bases. Germline values: CDR1 LNHDA, CDR2 SQIVND (reference sequence). This CDR3 contains 13 residues. Trimming cost V 7 bases and J 7 bases, with 17 bases left between them. This chain's CDR3 is CASKLTGVEEQYF. DNA for the CDR3: TGTGCCAGTAAGTTAACGGGGGTAGAAGAGCAGTACTTC.

V is TRBV19 and J is TRBJ2-1; TRBD2 matches at 14 bases. The CDR3 covers 16 residues. From germline, CDR1 is LNHDA and CDR2 SQIVND (reference sequence). The V segment lost 4 bases and the J segment 11 bases; nucleotides outside the gene matches: 10. The CDR3 bases are TGTGCCAGTAGTACGACCCGGACTAGCGGGAGGCTTAAGCAGTTCTTC. The encoded protein is CASSTTRTSGRLKQFF. The entire variable domain, with the rest obtained from reference TRBV19 and TRBJ2-1, is as follows: DGGITQSPKYLFRKEGQNVTLSCEQNLNHDAMYWYRQDPGQGLRLIYYSQIVNDFQKGDIAEGYSVSREKKESFPLTVTSAQKNPTAFYLCASSTTRTSGRLKQFFGPGTRLTVL.

This clone was detected a few times. The chain joins TRBV2 to TRBJ2-3; D not certain. CDR1 is SNHLY and CDR2 is FYNNEI in the germline V gene. V lost 4 bases and J lost 4, with 12 bases in between. The CDR3 totals 14 residues. The CDR3: CASSASPSADTQYF. Written as DNA, the CDR3 is TGTGCCAGCAGTGCCTCCCCCTCCGCAGATACGCAGTATTTT.

This clone was found a few times. The chain joins TRBV2 to TRBJ1-5; D ambiguous. Germline CDR1 and CDR2: SNHLY and FYNNEI. V lost 4 bases and J lost 2, with 9 bases in between. The CDR3 is made up of 14 amino acids. CDR3 bases: TGTGCCAGCAGTGCTTACGGGGGCAATCAGCCCCAGCATTTT. It yields the protein CASSAYGGNQPQHF.

This chain uses TRBV19 with TRBJ2-7, with TRBD2 as a possible D gene (5 bases). The CDR3 contains 14 residues. Germline V gene sequence: CDR1 LNHDA, CDR2 SQIVND (reference sequence). Between the trimmed V and J ends, which lost 4 bases and 4 bases, there was a span of 14 bases. The CDR3: CASSTSGIEYEQYF. The CDR3 bases are TGTGCCAGTAGTACTTCCGGGATAGAATACGAGCAGTACTTC.

The CDR3, as DNA: TGTGCCAGCAGCTCGTCCCTAGCGGGAGGGGGGGAGCAGTACTTC. Residues: CASSSSLAGGGEQYF. V usage is TRBV28 and J usage is TRBJ2-7; 12 bases are shared with TRBD2. The germline CDR1 and CDR2 sequences are MDHEN and SYDVKM. Germline trimming cut 6 bases from V and 7 bases from J; bases unmatched to any gene: 10. The CDR3 is 15 residues long.

This clone was picked up a small number of times. The chain has TRBV25-1 and TRBJ2-6, with D possibly matching TRBD1 (6 bases). Trimming took off 3 bases at V and 0 bases at J, with 12 bases between the two ends. Germline loops: CDR1 MGHDK, CDR2 SYGVNS. The CDR3 is 17 amino acids. CDR3 region: CASSEAGQNSGANVLTF. In nucleotides, the CDR3 is TGTGCCAGCAGTGAGGCAGGACAGAACTCTGGGGCCAACGTCCTGACTTTC.

This clone showed up just a few times. This chain connects TRBV13 to TRBJ1-1; no firm D call. Trimming stripped 1 base from V and 0 bases from J, with 21 bases between. The CDR3 is 19 amino acids. Germline lookup yields CDR1 PRHDT and CDR2 FYEKMQ (reference sequence). This CDR3 reads CASSLDSGIVNPMNTEAFF. The CDR3 DNA reads TGTGCCAGCAGCTTAGACAGTGGCATCGTCAACCCGATGAACACTGAAGCTTTCTTT.

This clone has a handful of counts. CDR3: CASSPGITGELFF. As DNA, the CDR3 is TGTGCCAGCAGCCCAGGGATCACCGGGGAGCTGTTTTTT. The J gene is TRBJ2-2, the V gene TRBV7-2, with D perhaps TRBD1 (5 bases). The CDR3 consists of 13 residues. V lost 5 bases and J lost 4, with 8 bases in between. The V gene's germline CDR1 is SGHTA and CDR2 FQGNSA.

This rearrangement joins TRBV18 to TRBJ2-7; the D gene is possibly TRBD2 (5 bases). Germline loops: CDR1 KGHSH, CDR2 LQKENI. V lost 0 bases, J lost 2 bases, and 11 bases lay in between. The CDR3 has 15 amino acids. This CDR3 is CASSPPGSLPYEQYF. The DNA for the CDR3 is TGTGCCAGCTCACCACCGGGGAGCTTGCCCTACGAGCAGTACTTC.

This clone came up a few times. This sequence joins TRBV2 and TRBJ2-2; TRBD1 aligns across 7 bases. Germline loops: CDR1 SNHLY, CDR2 FYNNEI. Trimming cost V 7 bases and J 5 bases; bases outside gene matches: 7. This CDR3 comprises 14 residues. The CDR3 reads CASIEGALTGELFF. The CDR3 DNA reads TGTGCCAGCATCGAGGGGGCGCTAACCGGGGAGCTGTTTTTT.

The table lists this clone with a few counts. The V call is TRBV4-3, the J call TRBJ2-1; the match to TRBD1 covers 11 bases. CDR1 LGHNA and CDR2 YSLEER come from the germline V gene. The V gene end was trimmed by 0 bases and the J gene end by 7 bases; junction bases not matched to a gene: 5. The CDR3 has 16 amino acids. Here the CDR3 DNA reads TGCGCCAGCAGCCAAGATCTAGGGACAGGGGGGAATGAGCAGTTCTTC. Translation gives CASSQDLGTGGNEQFF.

V gene TRBV18 combines with J gene TRBJ2-1; the match to TRBD2 covers 14 bases. This CDR3 is 17 amino acids long. CDR1 is KGHSH and CDR2 is LQKENI in the germline V gene. The trim removed 0 bases at V and 5 bases at J, leaving 3 bases unmatched. In nucleotides, the CDR3 is TGTGCCAGCTCACCACCGGGACTAGCGGGAGACCACAATGAGCAGTTCTTC. Translating gives CASSPPGLAGDHNEQFF.

The V call is TRBV4-1, the J call TRBJ2-4; tentative D call: TRBD2 (6 bases). The CDR3 contains 13 residues. Germline V lookup: CDR1 MGHRA, CDR2 YSYEKL. Trimming pared 4 bases from V and 16 bases from J, leaving 20 bases between. Here the CDR3 reads CASSRAGVGSQYF. The CDR3, as DNA: TGCGCCAGCAGCCGGGCAGGAGTCGGGAGCCAATACTTC.

This clone was seen a handful of times. The chain has TRBV5-1 and TRBJ2-5; the match to TRBD1 covers 7 bases. Trimming at V came to 5 bases and at J to 5 bases, leaving 12 bases not matched to a gene. Germline V lookup: CDR1 SGHRS, CDR2 YFSETQ. The CDR3 has 15 residues. This chain's CDR3 is CASSGHRGRVETQYF. The CDR3 DNA sequence: TGCGCCAGCAGTGGGCACAGGGGTCGGGTCGAGACCCAGTACTTC.

This clone has just a few counts. The chain is built from TRBV19 and TRBJ1-5; 7 bases line up with TRBD1. The CDR3 length is 15 residues. The J segment lost 4 bases and the V segment lost 5 bases, leaving 8 bases of the junction unmatched. The germline gives CDR1 LNHDA, CDR2 SQIVND (reference sequence). CDR3 nucleotide sequence: TGTGCCAGTAGTGCCAGACAGGGAGCTAATCAGCCCCAGCATTTT. Residues: CASSARQGANQPQHF.

V gene TRBV6-5 combines with J gene TRBJ2-7; D may be TRBD2 (6 bases). Trimming removed 7 bases from V and 12 bases from J, with 22 bases in between. CDR3 size: 13 residues. Looked up from germline, CDR1 is MNHEY and CDR2 is SVGAGI. The CDR3 DNA sequence: TGTGCCAGCACCATCGGGCGGGAATCAAGGGTGTACTTC. This gives the protein CASTIGRESRVYF.